This T cell receptor (beta chain) appears in the sequencing data of a study of control samples from healthy donors and cancer patients. The V and J ends lost 3 bases and 9 bases respectively, with 12 bases between them. The CDR3 length is 13 residues. The V gene's germline CDR1 is SGDLS and CDR2 YYNGEE. Using immunoSEQ multiplex PCR, the repertoire was profiled, and TCRdb retains in-frame clones only, with some absent. The sample lists approximately 53,000 clones; approximately 89% were seen once. The specimen was PBMCs. This TCR was recovered from a man aged 30 to 39 with colorectal cancer. This rearrangement joins TRBV9 to TRBJ2-2; no definite D call. DNA of the CDR3: TGTGCCAGCAGCGCCTTTGGGATGAGGGAGCTGTTTTTT. Translating gives CASSAFGMRELFF.